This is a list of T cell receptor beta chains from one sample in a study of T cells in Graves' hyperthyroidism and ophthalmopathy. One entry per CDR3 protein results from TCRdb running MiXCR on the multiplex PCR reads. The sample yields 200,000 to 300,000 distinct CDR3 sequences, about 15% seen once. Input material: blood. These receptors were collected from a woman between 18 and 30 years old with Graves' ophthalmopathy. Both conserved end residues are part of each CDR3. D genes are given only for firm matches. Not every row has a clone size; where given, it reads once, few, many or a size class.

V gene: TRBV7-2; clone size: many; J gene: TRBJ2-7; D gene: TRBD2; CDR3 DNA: TGTGCCAACAGCTTAGAGAGACTAGCGGGAGGGCTCAGCTACGAGCAGTACTTC; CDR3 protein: CANSLERLAGGLSYEQYF
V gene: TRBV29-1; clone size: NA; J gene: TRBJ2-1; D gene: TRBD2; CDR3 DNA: TGCAGCGTTGACGGGACTAGCGGGAGGTATGAGCAGTTCTTC; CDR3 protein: CSVDGTSGRYEQFF
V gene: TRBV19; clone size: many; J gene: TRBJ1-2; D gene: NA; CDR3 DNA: TGTGCCAGTACCTCGGGGGAGAACTATGGCTACACCTTC; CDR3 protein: CASTSGENYGYTF
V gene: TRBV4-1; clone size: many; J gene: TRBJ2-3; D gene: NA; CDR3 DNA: TGCGCCAGCAGCGTCAAGGGGACAGATACGCAGTATTTT; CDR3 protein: CASSVKGTDTQYF
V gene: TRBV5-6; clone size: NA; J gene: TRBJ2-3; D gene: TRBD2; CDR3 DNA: TGTGCCAGCAGCTGGATGATTCTAGCGGGTGGGACAGATACGCAGTATTTT; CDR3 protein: CASSWMILAGGTDTQYF
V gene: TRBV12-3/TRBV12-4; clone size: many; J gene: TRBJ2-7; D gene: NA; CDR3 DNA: TGTGCCAGCAGTCGACTTGGCTCCTACGAGCAGTACTTC; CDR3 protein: CASSRLGSYEQYF
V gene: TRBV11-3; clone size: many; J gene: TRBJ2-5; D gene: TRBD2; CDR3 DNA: TGTGCCAGCACCCCGGGGGGGATCGAGACCCAGTACTTC; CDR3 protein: CASTPGGIETQYF
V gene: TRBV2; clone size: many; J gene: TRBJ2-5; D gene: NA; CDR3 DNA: TGTGCCAGCGTAGGGACCTGGGGGTCAGGGGCCCAGTACTTC; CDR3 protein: CASVGTWGSGAQYF
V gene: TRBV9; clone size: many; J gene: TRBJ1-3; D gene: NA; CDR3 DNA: TGTGCCAGCAGCGTAGCAGGATACTCTGGAAACACCATATATTTT; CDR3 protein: CASSVAGYSGNTIYF
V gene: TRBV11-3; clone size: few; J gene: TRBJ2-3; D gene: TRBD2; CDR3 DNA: TGTGCCAGCAGCTTAGACCCTCCCGGGACTAGCGGTAGCACAGATACGCAGTATTTT; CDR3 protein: CASSLDPPGTSGSTDTQYF
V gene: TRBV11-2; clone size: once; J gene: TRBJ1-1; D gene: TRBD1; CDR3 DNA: TGTGCCAGCGAAAGGGACAGGGATATGGGGACTGAAGCTTTCTTT; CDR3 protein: CASERDRDMGTEAFF
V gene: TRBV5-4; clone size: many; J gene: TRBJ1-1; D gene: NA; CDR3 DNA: TGTGCCAGCAGCTTCCCGGGACAAAAGCCCACTGAAGCTTTCTTT; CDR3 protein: CASSFPGQKPTEAFF
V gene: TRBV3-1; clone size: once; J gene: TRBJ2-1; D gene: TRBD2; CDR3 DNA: TGTGCCAGCAGCCCGGCGGCGGGAGCGTCCTACAATGAGCAGTTCTTC; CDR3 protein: CASSPAAGASYNEQFF
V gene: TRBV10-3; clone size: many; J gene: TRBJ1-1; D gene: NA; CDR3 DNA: TGTGCCATCAGTGCCAGGGATAGATTGAACACTGAAGCTTTCTTT; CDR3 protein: CAISARDRLNTEAFF
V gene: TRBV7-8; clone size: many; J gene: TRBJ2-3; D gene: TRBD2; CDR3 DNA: TGTGCCAGCAGCTCGACTAGCGGGAGCGATACGCAGTATTTT; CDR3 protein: CASSSTSGSDTQYF
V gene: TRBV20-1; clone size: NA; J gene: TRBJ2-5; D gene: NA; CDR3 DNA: TGCAGTGCACCGCCCCGTCCAGGGGCAGAGACCCAGTACTTC; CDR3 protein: CSAPPRPGAETQYF
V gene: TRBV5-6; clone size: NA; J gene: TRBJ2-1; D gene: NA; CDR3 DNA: TGTGCCAGCAGCCTACTCCCGATCGTTTCCTACAATGAGCAGTTCTTC; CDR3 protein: CASSLLPIVSYNEQFF
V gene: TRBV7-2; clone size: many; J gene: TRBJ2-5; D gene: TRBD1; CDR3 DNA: TGTGCCAGCAGCCCCCTACAGGGGGCGACCCAGTACTTC; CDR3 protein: CASSPLQGATQYF
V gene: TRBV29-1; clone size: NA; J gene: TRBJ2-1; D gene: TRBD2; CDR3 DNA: TGCAGCGTCTCCTACCCCGGGACTAGCGGGAGGGCCTTCAATGAGCAGTTCTTC; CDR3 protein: CSVSYPGTSGRAFNEQFF
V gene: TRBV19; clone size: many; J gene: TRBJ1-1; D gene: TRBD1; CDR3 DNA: TGTGCCAGTAGTGTCGACAGGGGGCTTGAAGCTTTCTTT; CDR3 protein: CASSVDRGLEAFF
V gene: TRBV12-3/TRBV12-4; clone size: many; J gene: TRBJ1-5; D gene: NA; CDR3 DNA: TGTGCCAGCAGGAGCAACAATCAGCCCCAGCATTTT; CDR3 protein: CASRSNNQPQHF
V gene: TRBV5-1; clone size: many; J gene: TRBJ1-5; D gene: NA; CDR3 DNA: TGCGCCAGCAGCCCCGGAGGAGGTCAGCCCCAGCATTTT; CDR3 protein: CASSPGGGQPQHF
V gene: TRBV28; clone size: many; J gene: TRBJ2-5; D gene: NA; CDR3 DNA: TGTGCCAGCAGTTTGACGGGGACGGTAGAGTACTTC; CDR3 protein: CASSLTGTVEYF
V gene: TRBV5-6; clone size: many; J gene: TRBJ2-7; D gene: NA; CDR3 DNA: TGTGCCAGCAGCTCCCCCGGGACAAGCTCCTACGAGCAGTACTTC; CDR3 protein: CASSSPGTSSYEQYF
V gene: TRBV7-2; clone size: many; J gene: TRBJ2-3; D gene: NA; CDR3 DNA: TGTGCCAGCAGCAAAAGTGATTTGGATACGCAGTATTTT; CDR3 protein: CASSKSDLDTQYF
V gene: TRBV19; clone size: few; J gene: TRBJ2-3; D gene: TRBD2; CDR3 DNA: TGTGCCAGTAGTATAGGGGCTAGCGGGTCCTCGGATACGCAGTATTTT; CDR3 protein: CASSIGASGSSDTQYF
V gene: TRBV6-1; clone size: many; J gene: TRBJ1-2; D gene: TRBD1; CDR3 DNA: TGTGCCAGCAGCGACCGGACAGGGGGGAACTATGGCTACACCTTC; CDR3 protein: CASSDRTGGNYGYTF
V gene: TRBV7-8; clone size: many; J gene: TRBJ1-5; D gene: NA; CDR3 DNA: TGTGCCAGCAGCTTAGAGAGGGCCGACAATCAGCCCCAGCATTTT; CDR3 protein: CASSLERADNQPQHF
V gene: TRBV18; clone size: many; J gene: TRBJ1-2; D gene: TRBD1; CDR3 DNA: TGTGCCAGCTCGGGGGACAGGAATCTTAACTATGGCTACACCTTC; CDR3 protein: CASSGDRNLNYGYTF
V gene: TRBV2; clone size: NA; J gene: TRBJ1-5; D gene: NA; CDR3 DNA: TGTGCCAGCAGTGGGGCCGCTCAGCCCCAGCATTTT; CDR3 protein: CASSGAAQPQHF
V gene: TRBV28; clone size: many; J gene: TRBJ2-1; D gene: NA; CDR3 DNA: TGTGCCAGCAGTTTAGGAGGACAGACGTACAATGAGCAGTTCTTC; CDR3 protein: CASSLGGQTYNEQFF
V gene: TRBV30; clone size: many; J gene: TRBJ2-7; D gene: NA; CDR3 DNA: TGTGCCTGGAGTTTCACCGGGACCTACGAGCAGTACTTC; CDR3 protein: CAWSFTGTYEQYF
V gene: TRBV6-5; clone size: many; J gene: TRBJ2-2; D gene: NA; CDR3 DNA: TGTGCCAGCAGTTACTCCGGCACCGGGGAGCTGTTTTTT; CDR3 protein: CASSYSGTGELFF
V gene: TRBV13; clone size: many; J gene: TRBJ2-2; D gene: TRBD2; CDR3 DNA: TGTGCCAGCAGCTTAGTGGGACTAGCGGGAGAATTTAGGTCCGGGGAGCTGTTTTTT; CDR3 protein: CASSLVGLAGEFRSGELFF
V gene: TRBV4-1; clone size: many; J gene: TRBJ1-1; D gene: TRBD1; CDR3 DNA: TGCGCCAGCACCGACCGGGACAGGGGGTCGGGCACTGAAGCTTTCTTT; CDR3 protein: CASTDRDRGSGTEAFF
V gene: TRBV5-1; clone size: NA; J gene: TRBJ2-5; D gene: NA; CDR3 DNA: TGCGCCAGCAGCTTGCAGGGACCCCAAGAGACCCAGTACTTC; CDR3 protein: CASSLQGPQETQYF
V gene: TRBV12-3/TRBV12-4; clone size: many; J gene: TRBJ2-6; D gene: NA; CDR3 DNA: TGTGCCAGCAGTGCAGGGGTCGGGGCCAACGTCCTGACTTTC; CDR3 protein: CASSAGVGANVLTF
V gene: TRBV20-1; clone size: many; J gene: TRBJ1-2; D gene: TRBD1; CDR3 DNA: TGCAGTGCTTATACAGGGGATGGCTACACCTTC; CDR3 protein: CSAYTGDGYTF
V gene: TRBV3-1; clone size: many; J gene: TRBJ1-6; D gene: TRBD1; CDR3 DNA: TGTGCCAGCAGCCAAGATCCCGGGACAGGCGATTCACCCCTCCACTTT; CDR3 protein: CASSQDPGTGDSPLHF
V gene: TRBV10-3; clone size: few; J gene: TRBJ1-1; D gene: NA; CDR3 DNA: TGTGCCACGCGCCGAGATACAGAGAGCACTGAAGCTTTCTTT; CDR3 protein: CATRRDTESTEAFF
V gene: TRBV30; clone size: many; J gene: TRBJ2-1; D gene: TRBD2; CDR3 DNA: TGTGCCTGGAGTGTCGGGGGGGGTTACAATGAGCAGTTCTTC; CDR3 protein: CAWSVGGGYNEQFF
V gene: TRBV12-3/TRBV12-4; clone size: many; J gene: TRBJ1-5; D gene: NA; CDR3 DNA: TGTGCCAGCAGTTTATCCGGCGGGCAGCCCCAGCATTTT; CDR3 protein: CASSLSGGQPQHF
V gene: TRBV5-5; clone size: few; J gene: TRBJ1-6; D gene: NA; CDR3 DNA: TGTGCCAGCAGCTCCTTCGTCGGGGGGCAGTCCTATAATTCACCCCTCCACTTT; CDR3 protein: CASSSFVGGQSYNSPLHF
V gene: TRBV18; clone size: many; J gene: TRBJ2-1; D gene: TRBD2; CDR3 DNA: TGTGCCAGCTCACTTGTACTAGCGTCCTACAATGAGCAGTTCTTC; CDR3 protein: CASSLVLASYNEQFF
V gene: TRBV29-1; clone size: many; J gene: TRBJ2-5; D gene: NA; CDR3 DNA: TGCAGCGTCCCCCATGGGGAAGAGACCCAGTACTTC; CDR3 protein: CSVPHGEETQYF
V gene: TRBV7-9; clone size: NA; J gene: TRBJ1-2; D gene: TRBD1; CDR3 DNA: TGTGCCAGCAGCCTTGGGACCGGGACAGGGGGCTATGGCTACACCTTC; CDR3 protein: CASSLGTGTGGYGYTF
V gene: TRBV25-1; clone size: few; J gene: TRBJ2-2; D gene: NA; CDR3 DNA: TGTGCCAGCAGTGTAGGTAGCCGGGAGCTGTTTTTT; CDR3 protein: CASSVGSRELFF
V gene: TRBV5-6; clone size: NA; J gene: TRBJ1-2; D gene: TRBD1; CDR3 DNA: TGTGCCAGCAGCATCGGACAGGGGGAAAGCTATGGCTACACCTTC; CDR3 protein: CASSIGQGESYGYTF
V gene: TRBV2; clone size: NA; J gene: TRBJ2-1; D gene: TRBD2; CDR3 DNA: TGTGCCAGCAGTCCAAGACTAGCGGAAGCTTCCAATGAGCAGTTCTTC; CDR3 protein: CASSPRLAEASNEQFF
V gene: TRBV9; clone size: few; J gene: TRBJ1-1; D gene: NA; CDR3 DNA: TGTGCCAGTAGCAGGGAGAGCATGAACACTGAAGCTTTCTTT; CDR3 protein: CASSRESMNTEAFF
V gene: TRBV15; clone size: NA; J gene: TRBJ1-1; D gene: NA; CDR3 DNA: TGTGCCACCAGCAGCACGGGTTCGAACACTGAAGCTTTCTTT; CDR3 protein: CATSSTGSNTEAFF
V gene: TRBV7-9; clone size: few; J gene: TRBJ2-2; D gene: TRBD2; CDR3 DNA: TGTGCCAGCAGCTTAGTGGCGGGGGTTCCCGGGGAGCTGTTTTTT; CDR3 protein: CASSLVAGVPGELFF
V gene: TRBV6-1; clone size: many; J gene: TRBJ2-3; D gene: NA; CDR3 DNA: TGTGCCAGCAGTGAGAGAGCACTCACAGATACGCAGTATTTT; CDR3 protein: CASSERALTDTQYF
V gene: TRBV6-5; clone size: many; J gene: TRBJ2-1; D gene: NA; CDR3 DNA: TGTGCCAGCAGTTACTCTGGCAGGGATGGCAATGAGCAGTTCTTC; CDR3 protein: CASSYSGRDGNEQFF
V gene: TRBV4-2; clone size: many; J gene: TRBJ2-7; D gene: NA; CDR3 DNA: TGTGCCAGCAGCCAAGACGACGAGCAGTACTTC; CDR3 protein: CASSQDDEQYF
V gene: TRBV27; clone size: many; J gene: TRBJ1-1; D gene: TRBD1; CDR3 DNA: TGTGCCAGCAGTTCCGGGACAGGGGGCAGAGGCACTGAAGCTTTCTTT; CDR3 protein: CASSSGTGGRGTEAFF